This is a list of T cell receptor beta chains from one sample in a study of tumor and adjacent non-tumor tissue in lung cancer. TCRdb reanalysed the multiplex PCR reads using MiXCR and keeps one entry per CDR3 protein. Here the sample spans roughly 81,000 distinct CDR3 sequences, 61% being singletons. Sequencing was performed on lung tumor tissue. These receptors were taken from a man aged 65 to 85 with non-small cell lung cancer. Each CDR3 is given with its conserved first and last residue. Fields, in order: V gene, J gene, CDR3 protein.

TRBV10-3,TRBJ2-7,CAINGNFGLAGDDEQYF
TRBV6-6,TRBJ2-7,CAISRSGGNYEQYF
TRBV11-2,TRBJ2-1,CARKSGRHNEHFF
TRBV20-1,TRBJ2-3,CSGFPLSTDKQYF
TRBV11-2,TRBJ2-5,CASSLDDREETQYF
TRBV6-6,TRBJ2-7,CASTQGSYEQYF
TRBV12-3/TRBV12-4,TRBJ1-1,CTSSLRQVRTEAFF
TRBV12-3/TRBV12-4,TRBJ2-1,CASSTGLSSYNEQFF
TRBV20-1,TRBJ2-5,CSATYGLAGGGETLYF
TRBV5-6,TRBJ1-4,CASSLGTGGEEKLFF
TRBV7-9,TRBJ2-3,CASSLVLAKDKQYF
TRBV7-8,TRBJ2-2,CASSHSWVDTGELFF
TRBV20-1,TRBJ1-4,CSARDPEVYSRNEKLFF
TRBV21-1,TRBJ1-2,CASSPRIGTTF
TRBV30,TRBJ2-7,CACTQGYKQYF
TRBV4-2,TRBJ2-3,CASRHPSLGPGGPGTRYF
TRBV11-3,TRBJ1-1,CASSRNGTNMSSEAFF
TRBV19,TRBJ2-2,CAKEPRGTHTGELFF
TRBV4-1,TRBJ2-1,CASSPVPPVPGDEQFF
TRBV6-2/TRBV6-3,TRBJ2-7,CASSYSGASYEQYF
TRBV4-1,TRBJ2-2,CASSQVEAGAFPGELFF
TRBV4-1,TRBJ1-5,CASSQGAVERNQPQHF
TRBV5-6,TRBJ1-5,CASSLGMISNQPQPF
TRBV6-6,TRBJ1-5,CASSYKGQSNQPQHF
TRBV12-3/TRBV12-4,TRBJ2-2,CADTSGQGHTGELFF
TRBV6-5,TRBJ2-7,CASVSSGGGSLEQYF
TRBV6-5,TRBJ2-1,CARSNSGGGVQFF
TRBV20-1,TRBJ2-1,CSAISRTGDSYNEQFF
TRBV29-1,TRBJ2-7,CSIGDGGREQCF
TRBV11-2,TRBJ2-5,CASSPTGRIETLYF
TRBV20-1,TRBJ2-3,CSARRQGTTDTQYF
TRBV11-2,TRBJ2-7,CTSSLGAGAYGQYF
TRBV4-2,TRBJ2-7,CASSQAPSYEQYF
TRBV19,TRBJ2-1,CASSILLSGGPYNEQFF
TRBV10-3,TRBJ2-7,CAISDQSYEQYF
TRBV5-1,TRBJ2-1,CATAIAGANNEQFF
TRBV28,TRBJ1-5,CASGRAGGGPQHF
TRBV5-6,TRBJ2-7,CACSLLAEQYF
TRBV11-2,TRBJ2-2,CASSPTGRLAGTGELFF
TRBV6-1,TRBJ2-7,CARSGGQGLREQYF
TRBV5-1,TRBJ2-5,CASSTWDDPQETQYF
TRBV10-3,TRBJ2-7,CAINSAQASHGQYF